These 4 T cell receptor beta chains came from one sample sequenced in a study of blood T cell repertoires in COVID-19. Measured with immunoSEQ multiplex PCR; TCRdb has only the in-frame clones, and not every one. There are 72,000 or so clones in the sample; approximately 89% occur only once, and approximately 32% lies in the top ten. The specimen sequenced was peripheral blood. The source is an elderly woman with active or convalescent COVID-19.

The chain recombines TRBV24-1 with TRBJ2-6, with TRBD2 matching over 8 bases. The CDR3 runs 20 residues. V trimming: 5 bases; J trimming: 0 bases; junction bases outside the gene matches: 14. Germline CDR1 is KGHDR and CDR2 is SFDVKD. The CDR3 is CATSGHPGGAAISGANVLTF. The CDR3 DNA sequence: TGTGCCACCAGTGGTCATCCCGGGGGGGCCGCCATCTCTGGGGCCAACGTCCTGACTTTC.

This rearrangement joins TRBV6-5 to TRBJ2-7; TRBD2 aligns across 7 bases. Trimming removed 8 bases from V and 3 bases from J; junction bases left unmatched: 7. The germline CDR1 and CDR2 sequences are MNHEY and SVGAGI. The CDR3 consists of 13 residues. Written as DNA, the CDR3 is TGTGCCAGCCTGGGGAGGGGCGGCTACGAGCAGTACTTC. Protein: CASLGRGGYEQYF.

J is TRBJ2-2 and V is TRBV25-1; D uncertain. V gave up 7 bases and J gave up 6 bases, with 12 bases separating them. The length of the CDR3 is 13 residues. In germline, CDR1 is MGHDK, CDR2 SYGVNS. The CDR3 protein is CASTSIESGELFF. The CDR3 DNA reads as TGTGCCAGCACCTCAATCGAGTCCGGGGAGCTGTTTTTT.

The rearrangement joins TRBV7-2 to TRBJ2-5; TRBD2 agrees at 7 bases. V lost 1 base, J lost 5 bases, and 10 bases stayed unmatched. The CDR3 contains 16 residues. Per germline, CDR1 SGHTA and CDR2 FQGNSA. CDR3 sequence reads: CASSLGGLEWGETQYF. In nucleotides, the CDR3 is TGTGCCAGCAGCTTAGGAGGACTAGAATGGGGGGAGACCCAGTACTTC.